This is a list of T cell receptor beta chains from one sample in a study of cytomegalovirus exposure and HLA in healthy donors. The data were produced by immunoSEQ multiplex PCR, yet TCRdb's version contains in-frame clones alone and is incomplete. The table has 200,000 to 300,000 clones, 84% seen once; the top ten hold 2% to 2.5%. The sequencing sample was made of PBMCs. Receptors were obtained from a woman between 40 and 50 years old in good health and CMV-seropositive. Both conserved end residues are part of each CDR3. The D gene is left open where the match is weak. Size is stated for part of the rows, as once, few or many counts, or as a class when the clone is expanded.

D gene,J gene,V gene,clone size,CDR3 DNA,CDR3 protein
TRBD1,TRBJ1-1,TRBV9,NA,TGTGCCAGCAGCGCGGGGGGGGACAGTGAAGCTTTCTTT,CASSAGGDSEAFF
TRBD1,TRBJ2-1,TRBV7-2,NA,TGTGCCAGCAGCTTAGCACCGGGACAGGGAGCCAATGAGCAGTTCTTC,CASSLAPGQGANEQFF
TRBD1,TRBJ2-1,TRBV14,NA,TGTGCCAGCAGCCCGTGGGACAGGGGAGGGAATGAGCAGTTCTTC,CASSPWDRGGNEQFF
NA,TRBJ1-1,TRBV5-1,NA,TGCGCCAGCAGCTTTCCGGGACAAAACACTGAAGCTTTCTTT,CASSFPGQNTEAFF
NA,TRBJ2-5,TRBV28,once,TGTGCCAGCAGTTTTCATCTGAGCCAGTACTTC,CASSFHLSQYF
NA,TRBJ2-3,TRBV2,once,TGTGCAACGGAGGTTTTAACAGATACGCAGTATTTT,CATEVLTDTQYF
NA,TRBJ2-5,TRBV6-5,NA,TGTGCCAGCAGTTACTCGAACCGGGGAGAGGAGACCCAGTACTTC,CASSYSNRGEETQYF
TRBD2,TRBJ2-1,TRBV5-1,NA,TGCGCCAGCAGCTTGCTTGGGACTAGCATCAATGAGCAGTTCTTC,CASSLLGTSINEQFF
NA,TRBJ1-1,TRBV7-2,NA,TGTGCCAGCAGCTTAGTCTCGCCAGGGCCGAACACTGAAGCTTTCTTT,CASSLVSPGPNTEAFF
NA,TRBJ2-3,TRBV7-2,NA,TGTGCCAGCAGCCCCCAGGGACTCCACCCCACAGATACGCAGTATTTT,CASSPQGLHPTDTQYF
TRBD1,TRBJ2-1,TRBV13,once,TGTGCCAGCAGCCCCGTGAACAGGGGGCAAAATGAGCAGTTCTTC,CASSPVNRGQNEQFF
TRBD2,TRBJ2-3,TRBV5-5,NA,TGTGCCAGCGGGTCAGCGGGAGGATCAGATACGCAGTATTTT,CASGSAGGSDTQYF
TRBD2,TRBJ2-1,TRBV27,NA,TGTGCCAGCAGTTGGGGACTAGCGGCCTACAATGAGCAGTTCTTC,CASSWGLAAYNEQFF
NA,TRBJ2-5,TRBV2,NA,TGTGCCAGCAGTGGACAGACCCAAGAGACCCAGTACTTC,CASSGQTQETQYF
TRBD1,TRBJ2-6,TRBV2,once,TGTGCCAGCAAGGCGGACAGGGCTGGGGCCAACGTCCTGACTTTC,CASKADRAGANVLTF
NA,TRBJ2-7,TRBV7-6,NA,TGTGCCAGCAGCTTAGGGCGGGACTACGAGCAGTACTTC,CASSLGRDYEQYF
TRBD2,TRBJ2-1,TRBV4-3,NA,TGCGCCAGCAGCCAAGTAGGGGGACTAGTTGGTGAGCAGTTCTTC,CASSQVGGLVGEQFF
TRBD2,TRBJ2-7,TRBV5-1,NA,TGCGCCAGCCGACAACTAGCGGGAGGGACCTTTGCCTCCGAGCAGTACTTC,CASRQLAGGTFASEQYF
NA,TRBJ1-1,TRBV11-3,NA,TGTGCCAGCAGCTTAGAGGCGGCGGGACCCGGGAGGAGTACTGAAGCTTTCTTT,CASSLEAAGPGRSTEAFF
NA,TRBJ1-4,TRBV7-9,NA,TGTGCCAGCAGCTTGGGGGGATCTAATGAAAAACTGTTTTTT,CASSLGGSNEKLFF
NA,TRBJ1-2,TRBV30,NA,TGTGCCTGGAGTGTACGGTGGGCGATCTATGGCTACACCTTC,CAWSVRWAIYGYTF
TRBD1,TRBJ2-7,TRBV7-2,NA,TGTGCCAGCAGCTTAGGTGGGACAGGAGCCTACGAGCAGTACTTC,CASSLGGTGAYEQYF
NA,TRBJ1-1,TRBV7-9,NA,TGTTCCAGCGGGCCCTACACTGAAGCTTTCTTT,CSSGPYTEAFF
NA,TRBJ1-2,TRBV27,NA,TGTGCCAGCAGTCCCCACCGGGACATCCAGTCGGACACCTTC,CASSPHRDIQSDTF